This T cell receptor beta chain was documented in a study of beta chain features in type 1 diabetes. As regards this clone: Its cognate antigen is unknown.

Sequencing targeted expressed TCRB transcripts, as all isolated RNA had been reverse transcribed. For naive, central memory and regulatory T cell samples, reads averaged roughly 3.6 million. Sequencing was performed with immunoSEQ multiplex PCR; in TCRdb, only in-frame clones are kept and a portion is missing. The sample has tens of thousands of clones; around 68% are singletons. The study, taken as a whole, reports: Among all four CD4+ subsets, Type 1 diabetes patients had TCRB CDR3s that were moderately but significantly shorter. Shorter templates might be favored by PCR, and equally so in patients and in controls. VDJ junctions in type 1 diabetes patients carried more deletions and fewer insertions.

V lost 4 bases, J lost 4 bases, and 13 bases lay in between. CDR3 length equals 14 residues. CDR1 and CDR2 from the germline V gene are SGHTA and FQGNSA. The chain couples TRBV7-2 to TRBJ1-2, with D possibly matching TRBD1 (6 bases). This TCR was sampled from a man aged 18 to 29 with type 1 diabetes. The specimen sequenced was Tregs from blood. The chain's CDR3 is CASSSTGNLYGYTF. CDR3 DNA sequence: TGTGCCAGCAGCTCGACAGGAAATCTCTATGGCTACACCTTC.